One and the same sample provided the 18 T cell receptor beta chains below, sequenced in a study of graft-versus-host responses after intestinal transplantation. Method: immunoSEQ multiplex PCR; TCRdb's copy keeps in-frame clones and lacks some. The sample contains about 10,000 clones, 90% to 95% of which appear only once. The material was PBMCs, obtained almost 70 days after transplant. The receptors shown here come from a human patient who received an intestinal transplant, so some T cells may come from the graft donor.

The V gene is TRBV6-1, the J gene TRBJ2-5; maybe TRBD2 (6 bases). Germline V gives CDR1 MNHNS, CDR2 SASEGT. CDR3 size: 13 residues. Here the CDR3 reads CGCRGMVQETQYF. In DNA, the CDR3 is TGTGGGTGCCGGGGGATGGTCCAAGAGACCCAGTACTTC.

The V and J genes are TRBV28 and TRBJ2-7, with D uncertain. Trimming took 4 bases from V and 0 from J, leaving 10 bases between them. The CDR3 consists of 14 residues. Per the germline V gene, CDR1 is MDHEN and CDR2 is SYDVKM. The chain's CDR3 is CASSSHTLSYEQYF. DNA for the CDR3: TGTGCCAGCAGTTCTCACACCCTCTCCTACGAGCAGTACTTC.

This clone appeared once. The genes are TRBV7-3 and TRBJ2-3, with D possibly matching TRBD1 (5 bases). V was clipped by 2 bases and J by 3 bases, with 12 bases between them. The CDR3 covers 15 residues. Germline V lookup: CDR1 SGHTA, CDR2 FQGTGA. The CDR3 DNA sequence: TGTGCCAGCAGCTTAGGCAGGGATTTTACAGATACGCAGTATTTT. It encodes CASSLGRDFTDTQYF.

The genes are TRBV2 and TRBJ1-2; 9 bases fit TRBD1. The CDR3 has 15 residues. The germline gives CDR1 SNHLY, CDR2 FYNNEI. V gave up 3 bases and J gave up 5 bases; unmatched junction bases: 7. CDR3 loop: CASSEEDRGNYGYTF. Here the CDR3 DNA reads TGTGCCAGCAGTGAGGAGGACAGGGGAAATTATGGCTACACCTTC.

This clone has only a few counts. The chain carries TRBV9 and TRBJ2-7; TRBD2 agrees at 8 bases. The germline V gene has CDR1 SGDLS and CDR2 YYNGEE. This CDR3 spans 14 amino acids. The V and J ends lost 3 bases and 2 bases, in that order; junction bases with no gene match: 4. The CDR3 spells CASSAGGDTYEQYF. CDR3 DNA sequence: TGTGCCAGCAGCGCGGGGGGGGATACCTACGAGCAGTACTTC.

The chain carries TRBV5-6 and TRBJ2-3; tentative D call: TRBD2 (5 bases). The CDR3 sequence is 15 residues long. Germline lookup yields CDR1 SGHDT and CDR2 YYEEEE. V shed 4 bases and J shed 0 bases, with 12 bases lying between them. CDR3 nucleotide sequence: TGTGCCAGCAGCCCCGGACTTCTTAGCACAGATACGCAGTATTTT. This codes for CASSPGLLSTDTQYF.

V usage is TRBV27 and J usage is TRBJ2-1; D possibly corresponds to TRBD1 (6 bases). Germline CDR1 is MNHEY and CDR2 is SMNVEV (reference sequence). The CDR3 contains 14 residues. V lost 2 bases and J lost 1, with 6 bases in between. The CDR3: CASSLRGSYNEQFF. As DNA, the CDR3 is TGTGCCAGCAGTTTAAGGGGGTCCTACAATGAGCAGTTCTTC.

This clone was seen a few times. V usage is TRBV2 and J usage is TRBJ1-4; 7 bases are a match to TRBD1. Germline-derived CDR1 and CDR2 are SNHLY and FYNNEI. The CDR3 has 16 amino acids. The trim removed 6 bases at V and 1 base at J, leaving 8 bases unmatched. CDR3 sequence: CASRVTGIITNEKLFF. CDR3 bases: TGTGCCAGCAGAGTGACAGGGATTATAACTAATGAAAAACTGTTTTTT.

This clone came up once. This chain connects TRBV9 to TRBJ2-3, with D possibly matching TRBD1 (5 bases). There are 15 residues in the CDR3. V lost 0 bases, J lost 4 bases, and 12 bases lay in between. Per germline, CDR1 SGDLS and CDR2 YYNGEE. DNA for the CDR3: TGTGCCAGCAGCGTAGAAGGCAGGGAAGCAGATACGCAGTATTTT. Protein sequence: CASSVEGREADTQYF.

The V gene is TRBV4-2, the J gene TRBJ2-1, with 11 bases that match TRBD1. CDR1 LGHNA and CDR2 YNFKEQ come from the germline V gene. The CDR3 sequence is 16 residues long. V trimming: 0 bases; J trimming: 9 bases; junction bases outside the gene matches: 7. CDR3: CASSQDRDRGFFEQFF. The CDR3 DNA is TGTGCCAGCAGCCAAGACCGGGACAGGGGGTTTTTTGAGCAGTTCTTC.

The CDR3 protein is CASSAGTGNQPQHF. The CDR3, as DNA: TGCGCCAGCAGCGCGGGGACAGGGAATCAGCCCCAGCATTTT. This sequence joins TRBV4-1 and TRBJ1-5; 9 bases agree with TRBD1. The CDR3 totals 14 residues. The germline V gene encodes CDR1 MGHRA and CDR2 YSYEKL. The junction had 3 bases not matched to a gene; V was cut back by 5 bases and J by 4 bases.

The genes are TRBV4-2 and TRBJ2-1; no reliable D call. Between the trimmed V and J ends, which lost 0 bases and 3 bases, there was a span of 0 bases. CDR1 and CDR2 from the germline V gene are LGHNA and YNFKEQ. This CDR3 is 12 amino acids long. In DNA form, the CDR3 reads TGTGCCAGCAGCCAAGACTACAATGAGCAGTTCTTC. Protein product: CASSQDYNEQFF.

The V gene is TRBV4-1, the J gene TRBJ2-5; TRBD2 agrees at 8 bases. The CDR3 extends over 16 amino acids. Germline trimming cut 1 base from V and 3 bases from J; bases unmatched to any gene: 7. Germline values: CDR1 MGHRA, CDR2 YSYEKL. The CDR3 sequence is CASSQGMGLGEETQYF. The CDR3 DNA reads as TGCGCCAGCAGCCAAGGCATGGGACTAGGGGAAGAGACCCAGTACTTC.

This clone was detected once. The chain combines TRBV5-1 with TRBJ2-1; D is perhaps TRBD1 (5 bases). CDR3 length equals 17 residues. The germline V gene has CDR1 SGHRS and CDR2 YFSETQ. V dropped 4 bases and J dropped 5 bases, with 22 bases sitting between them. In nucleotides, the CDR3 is TGCGCCAGCAGCATTCGACAGTTTACCTATGGGCACAATGAGCAGTTCTTC. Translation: CASSIRQFTYGHNEQFF.

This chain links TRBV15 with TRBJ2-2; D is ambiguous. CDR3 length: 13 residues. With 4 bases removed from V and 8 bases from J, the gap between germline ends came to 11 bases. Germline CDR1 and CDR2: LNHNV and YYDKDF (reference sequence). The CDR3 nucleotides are TGTGCCACCAGCATCTATTCGTATGGGGAGCTGTTTTTT. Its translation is CATSIYSYGELFF.

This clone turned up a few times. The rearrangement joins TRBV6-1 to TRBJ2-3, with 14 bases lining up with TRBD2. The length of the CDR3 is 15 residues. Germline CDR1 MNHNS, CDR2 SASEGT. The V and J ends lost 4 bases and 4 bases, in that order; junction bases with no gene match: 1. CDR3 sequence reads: CASSGLAGGPDTQYF. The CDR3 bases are TGTGCCAGCAGTGGACTAGCGGGAGGGCCAGATACGCAGTATTTT.

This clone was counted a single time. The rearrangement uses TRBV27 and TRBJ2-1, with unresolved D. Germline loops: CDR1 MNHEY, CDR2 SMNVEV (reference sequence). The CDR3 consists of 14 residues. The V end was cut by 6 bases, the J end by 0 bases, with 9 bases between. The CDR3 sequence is CASSPPFSYNEQFF. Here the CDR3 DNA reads TGTGCCAGCAGCCCGCCATTCTCCTACAATGAGCAGTTCTTC.

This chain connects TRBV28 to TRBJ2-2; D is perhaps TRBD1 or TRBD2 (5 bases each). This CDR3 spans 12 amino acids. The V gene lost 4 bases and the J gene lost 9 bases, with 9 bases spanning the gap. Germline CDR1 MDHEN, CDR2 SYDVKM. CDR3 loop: CASSWGYRELFF. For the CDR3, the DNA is TGTGCCAGCAGTTGGGGGTACCGGGAGCTGTTTTTT.